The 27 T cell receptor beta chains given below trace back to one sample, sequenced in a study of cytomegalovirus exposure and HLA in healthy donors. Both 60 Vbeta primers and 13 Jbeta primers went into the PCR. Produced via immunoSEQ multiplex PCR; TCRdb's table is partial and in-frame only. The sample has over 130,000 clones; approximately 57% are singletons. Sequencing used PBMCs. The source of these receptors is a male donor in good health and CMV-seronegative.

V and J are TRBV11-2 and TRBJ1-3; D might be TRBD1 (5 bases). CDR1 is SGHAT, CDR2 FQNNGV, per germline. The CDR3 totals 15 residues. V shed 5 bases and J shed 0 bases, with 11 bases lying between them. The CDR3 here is CASSRTFLSGNTIYF. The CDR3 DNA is TGTGCCAGCAGCCGGACATTCCTCTCTGGAAACACCATATATTTT.

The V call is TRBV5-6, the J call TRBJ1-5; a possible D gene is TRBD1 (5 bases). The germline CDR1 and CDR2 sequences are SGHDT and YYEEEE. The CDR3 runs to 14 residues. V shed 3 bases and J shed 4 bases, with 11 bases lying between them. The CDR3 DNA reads TGTGCCAGCAGCTCCGGGCGGGGGAATCAGCCCCAGCATTTT. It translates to CASSSGRGNQPQHF.

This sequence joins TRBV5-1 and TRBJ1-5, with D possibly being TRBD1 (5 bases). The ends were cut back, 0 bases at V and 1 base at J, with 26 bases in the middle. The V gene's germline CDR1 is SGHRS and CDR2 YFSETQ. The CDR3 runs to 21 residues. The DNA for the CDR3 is TGCGCCAGCAGCTTGGTGGGCTATCTCCCGGACATTCACGAAAGCAATCAGCCCCAGCATTTT. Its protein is CASSLVGYLPDIHESNQPQHF. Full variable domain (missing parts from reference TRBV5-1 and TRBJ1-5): KAGVTQTPRYLIKTRGQQVTLSCSPISGHRSVSWYQQTPGQGLQFLFEYFSETQRNKGNFPGRFSGRQFSNSRSEMNVSTLELGDSALYLCASSLVGYLPDIHESNQPQHFGDGTRLSIL.

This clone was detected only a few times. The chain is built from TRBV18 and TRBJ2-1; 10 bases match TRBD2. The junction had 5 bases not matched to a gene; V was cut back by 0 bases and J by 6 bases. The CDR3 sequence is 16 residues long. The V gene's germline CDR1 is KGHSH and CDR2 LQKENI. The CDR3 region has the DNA TGTGCCAGCTCACCACCATCGGCTAGCGGGGGCAATGAGCAGTTCTTC. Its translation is CASSPPSASGGNEQFF.

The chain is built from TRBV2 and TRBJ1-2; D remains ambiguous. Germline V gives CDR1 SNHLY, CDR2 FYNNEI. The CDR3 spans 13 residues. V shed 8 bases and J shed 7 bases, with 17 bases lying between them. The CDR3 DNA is TGTGCCAGCCTACTGACGGCCCTAGGTGGCTACACCTTC. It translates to CASLLTALGGYTF.

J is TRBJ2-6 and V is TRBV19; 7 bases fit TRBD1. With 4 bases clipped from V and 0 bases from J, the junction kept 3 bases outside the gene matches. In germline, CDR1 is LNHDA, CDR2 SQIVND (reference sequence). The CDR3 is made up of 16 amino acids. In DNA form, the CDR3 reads TGTGCCAGTAGTAGGACAGGCAGCTCTGGGGCCAACGTCCTGACTTTC. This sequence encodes CASSRTGSSGANVLTF.

CDR3 loop: CASSPLAGDTGELFF. CDR3 nucleotide sequence: TGCGCCAGCAGCCCCTTAGCGGGGGACACCGGGGAGCTGTTTTTT. The rearrangement links TRBV4-3 to TRBJ2-2, with 9 bases lining up with TRBD2. Germline CDR1 LGHNA, CDR2 YSLEER. The CDR3 covers 15 residues. V was pared by 4 bases and J by 3 bases, with 3 bases of the junction left unmatched.

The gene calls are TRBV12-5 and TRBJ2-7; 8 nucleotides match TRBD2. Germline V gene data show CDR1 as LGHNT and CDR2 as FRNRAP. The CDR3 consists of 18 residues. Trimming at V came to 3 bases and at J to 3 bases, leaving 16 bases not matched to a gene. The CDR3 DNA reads TGTGCTAGTGGTTTTCCAGATTCTGGCGGGGGGTTGATCTACGAGCAGTACTTC. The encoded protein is CASGFPDSGGGLIYEQYF. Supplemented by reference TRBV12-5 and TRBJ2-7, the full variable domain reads DARVTQTPRHKVTEMGQEVTMRCQPILGHNTVFWYRQTMMQGLELLAYFRNRAPLDDSGMPKDRFSAEMPDATLATLKIQPSEPRDSAVYFCASGFPDSGGGLIYEQYFGPGTRLTVT.

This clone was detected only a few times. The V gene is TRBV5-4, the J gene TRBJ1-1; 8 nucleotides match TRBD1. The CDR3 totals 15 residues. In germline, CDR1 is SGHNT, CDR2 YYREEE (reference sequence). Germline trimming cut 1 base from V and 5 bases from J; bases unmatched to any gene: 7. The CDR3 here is CASSLIQGAGTEAFF. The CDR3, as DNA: TGTGCCAGCAGCTTGATCCAGGGGGCGGGTACTGAAGCTTTCTTT.

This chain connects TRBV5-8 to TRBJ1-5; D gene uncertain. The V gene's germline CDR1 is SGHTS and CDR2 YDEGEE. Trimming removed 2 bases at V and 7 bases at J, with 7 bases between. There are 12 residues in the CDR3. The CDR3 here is CASSFREQPQHF. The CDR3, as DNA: TGTGCCAGCAGCTTTCGGGAACAGCCCCAGCATTTT.

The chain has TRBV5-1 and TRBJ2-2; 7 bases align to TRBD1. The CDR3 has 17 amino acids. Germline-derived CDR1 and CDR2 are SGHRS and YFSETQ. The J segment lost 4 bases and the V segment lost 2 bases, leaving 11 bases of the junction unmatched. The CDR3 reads CASSFTTGRARTGELFF. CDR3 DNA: TGCGCCAGCAGCTTTACGACAGGGCGAGCCCGCACCGGGGAGCTGTTTTTT.

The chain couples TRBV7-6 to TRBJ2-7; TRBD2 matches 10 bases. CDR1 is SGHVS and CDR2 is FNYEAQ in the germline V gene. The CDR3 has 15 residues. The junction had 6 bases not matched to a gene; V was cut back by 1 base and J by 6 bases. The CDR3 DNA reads TGTGCCAGCAGCTTAGAAGGGACTAGCGTCGGCGAGCAGTACTTC. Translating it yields CASSLEGTSVGEQYF.

CDR3 amino acids: CASSSARFDYGYTF. In DNA, the CDR3 is TGTGCCAGCAGCTCCGCGAGGTTCGACTATGGCTACACCTTC. The chain combines TRBV7-2 with TRBJ1-2; D is ambiguous. Germline loops: CDR1 SGHTA, CDR2 FQGNSA. The CDR3 runs 14 residues. V lost 4 bases to trimming and J lost 3 bases, with 12 bases between them.

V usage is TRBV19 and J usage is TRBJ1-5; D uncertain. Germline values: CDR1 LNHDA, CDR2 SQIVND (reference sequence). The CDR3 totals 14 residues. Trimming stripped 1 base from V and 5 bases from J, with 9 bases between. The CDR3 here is CASSIGSTDQPQHF. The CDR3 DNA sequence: TGTGCCAGTAGTATAGGGAGTACCGATCAGCCCCAGCATTTT.

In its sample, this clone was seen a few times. In DNA, the CDR3 is TGTGCCAGCAGTTCTATAGCGGGGGGTACCTACGAGCAGTACTTC. Protein sequence: CASSSIAGGTYEQYF. The chain links TRBV6-6 to TRBJ2-7, with 10 nucleotides matching TRBD2. Germline V CDR1 and CDR2: MNHNY, SVGAGI (reference sequence). The V and J ends lost 4 bases and 2 bases, in that order; junction bases with no gene match: 5. CDR3 size: 15 residues.

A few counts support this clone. The CDR3 protein is CASSFYVYNEQFF. CDR3 in DNA: TGTGCCAGCAGCTTCTATGTATACAATGAGCAGTTCTTC. The J gene is TRBJ2-1, the V gene TRBV7-2; unclear D gene. Deletions cut 3 bases from V and 4 bases from J, with 7 bases between. Germline V gene data show CDR1 as SGHTA and CDR2 as FQGNSA. This CDR3 region has 13 residues.

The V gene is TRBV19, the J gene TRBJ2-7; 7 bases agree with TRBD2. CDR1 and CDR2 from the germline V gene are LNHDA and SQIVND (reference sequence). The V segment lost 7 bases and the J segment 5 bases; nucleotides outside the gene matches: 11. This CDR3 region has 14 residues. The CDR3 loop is CASTPAGVNNEQYF. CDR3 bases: TGTGCCAGTACCCCCGCGGGGGTAAACAACGAGCAGTACTTC.

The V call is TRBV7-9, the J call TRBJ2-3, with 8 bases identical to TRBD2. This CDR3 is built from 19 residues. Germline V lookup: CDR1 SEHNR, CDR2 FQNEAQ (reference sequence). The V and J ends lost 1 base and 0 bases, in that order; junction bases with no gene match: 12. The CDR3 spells CASSLEGLAGYTSTDTQYF. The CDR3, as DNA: TGTGCCAGCAGCTTAGAGGGTCTAGCGGGTTACACTAGCACAGATACGCAGTATTTT.

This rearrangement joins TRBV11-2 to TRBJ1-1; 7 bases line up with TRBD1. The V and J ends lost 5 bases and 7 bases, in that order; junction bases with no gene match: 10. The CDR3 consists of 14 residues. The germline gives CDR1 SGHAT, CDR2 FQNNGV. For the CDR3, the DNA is TGTGCCAGCAGCCCGAGGGGGCTAGGTAGTGAAGCTTTCTTT. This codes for CASSPRGLGSEAFF.

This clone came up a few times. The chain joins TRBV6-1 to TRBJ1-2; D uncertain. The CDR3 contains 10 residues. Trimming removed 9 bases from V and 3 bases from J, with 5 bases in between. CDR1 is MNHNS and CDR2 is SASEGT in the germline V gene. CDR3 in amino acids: CASADYGYTF. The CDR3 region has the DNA TGTGCCAGTGCAGACTATGGCTACACCTTC.

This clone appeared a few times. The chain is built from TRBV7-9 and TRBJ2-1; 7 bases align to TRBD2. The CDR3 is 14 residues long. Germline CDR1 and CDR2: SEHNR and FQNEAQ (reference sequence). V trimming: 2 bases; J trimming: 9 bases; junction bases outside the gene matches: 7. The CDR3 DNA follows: TGTGCCAGCAGCTTACTCGGGGGGTTTGGTGAGCAGTTCTTC. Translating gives CASSLLGGFGEQFF.

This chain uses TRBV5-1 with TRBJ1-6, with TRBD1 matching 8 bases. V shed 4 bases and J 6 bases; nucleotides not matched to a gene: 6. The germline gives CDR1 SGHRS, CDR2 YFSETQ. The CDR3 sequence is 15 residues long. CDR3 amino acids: CASSPGQGGNSPLHF. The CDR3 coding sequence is TGCGCCAGCAGCCCCGGACAGGGTGGTAATTCACCCCTCCACTTT.

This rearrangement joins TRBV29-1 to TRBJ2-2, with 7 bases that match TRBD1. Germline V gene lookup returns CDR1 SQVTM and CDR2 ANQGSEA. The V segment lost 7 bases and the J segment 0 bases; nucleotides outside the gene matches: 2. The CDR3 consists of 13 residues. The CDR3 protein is CSADRANTGELFF. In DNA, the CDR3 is TGCAGCGCAGACAGGGCGAACACCGGGGAGCTGTTTTTT.

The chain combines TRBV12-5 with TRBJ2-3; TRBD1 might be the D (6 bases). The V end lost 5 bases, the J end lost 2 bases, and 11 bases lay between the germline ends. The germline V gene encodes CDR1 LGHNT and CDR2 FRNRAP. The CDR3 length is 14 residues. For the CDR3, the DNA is TGTGCTAGTGGTCCGGACAGCTACACAGATACGCAGTATTTT. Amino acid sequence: CASGPDSYTDTQYF.

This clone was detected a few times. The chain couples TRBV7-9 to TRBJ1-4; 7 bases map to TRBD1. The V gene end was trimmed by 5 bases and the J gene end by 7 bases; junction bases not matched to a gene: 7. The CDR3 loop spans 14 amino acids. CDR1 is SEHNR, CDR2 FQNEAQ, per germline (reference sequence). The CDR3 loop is CASSPTGPSEKLFF. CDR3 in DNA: TGTGCCAGCAGCCCGACAGGGCCGAGTGAAAAACTGTTTTTT.

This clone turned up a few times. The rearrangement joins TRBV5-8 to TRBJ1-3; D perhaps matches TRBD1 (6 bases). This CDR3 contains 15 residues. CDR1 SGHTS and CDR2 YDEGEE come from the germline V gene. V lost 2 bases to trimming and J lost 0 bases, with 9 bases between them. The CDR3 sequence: CASSLGGTSGNTIYF. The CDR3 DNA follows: TGTGCCAGCAGCTTAGGGGGAACCTCTGGAAACACCATATATTTT.

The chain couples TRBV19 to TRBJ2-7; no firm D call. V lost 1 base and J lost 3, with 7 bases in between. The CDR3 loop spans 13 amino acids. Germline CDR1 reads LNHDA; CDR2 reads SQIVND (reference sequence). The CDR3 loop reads CASSIAEFYEQYF. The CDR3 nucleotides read TGTGCCAGTAGTATAGCAGAATTCTACGAGCAGTACTTC.